This entry concerns a single T cell receptor (beta chain). Its antigen remains unidentified. Every donor was a Caucasian adult from Nashville, Tennessee. The germline V gene has CDR1 WSHSY and CDR2 SAAADI. J was trimmed by 6 bases and V by 6 bases; bases with no gene match: 8. The CDR3 runs 14 residues. Sequencing was performed with immunoSEQ multiplex PCR; in TCRdb, only in-frame clones are kept and a portion is missing. The sample contains some 380,000 clones, 90% to 97% of which appear only once. The data were taken from a study of shared clonotypes between healthy human individuals. Study details: Three plates were used per donor for CD4 naive, three for CD4 memory, two for CD8 naive and one for CD8 memory. Points from the study as a whole: The study generally estimated greater richness for naive than memory subsets.

This sequence joins TRBV10-2 and TRBJ2-7; 10 positions match TRBD1. The clonotype was recovered from a man aged 30 to 45 in good health. What was sequenced was memory CD8+ T cells sorted from blood. Stated subset: CD45RO+ cells pooled with CCR7-negative TemRA cells. CDR3 nucleotides: TGCGCCAGCAGACCGTCCCGGGACAGGGGCGAGCAGTACTTC. It encodes CASRPSRDRGEQYF.